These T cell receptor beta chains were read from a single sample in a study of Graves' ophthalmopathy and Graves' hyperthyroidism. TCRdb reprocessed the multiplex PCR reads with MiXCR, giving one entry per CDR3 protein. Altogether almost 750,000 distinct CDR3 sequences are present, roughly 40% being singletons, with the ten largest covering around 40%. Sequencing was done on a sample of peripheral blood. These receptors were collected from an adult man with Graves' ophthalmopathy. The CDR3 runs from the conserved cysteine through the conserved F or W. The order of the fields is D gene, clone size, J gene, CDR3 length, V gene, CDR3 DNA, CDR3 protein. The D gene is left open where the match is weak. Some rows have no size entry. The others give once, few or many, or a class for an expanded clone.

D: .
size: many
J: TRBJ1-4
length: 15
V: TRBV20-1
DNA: TGCAGTGCCTCATCTAGCGGCAGGGCAGCCGAAAAACTGTTTTTT
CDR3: CSASSSGRAAEKLFF

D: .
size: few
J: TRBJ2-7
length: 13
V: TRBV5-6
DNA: TGTGCCAGCAGCTCCGCAGGGGAATACGAGCAGTACTTC
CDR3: CASSSAGEYEQYF

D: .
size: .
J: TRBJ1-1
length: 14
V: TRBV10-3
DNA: TGTGCCATCAGGGGGGGGCCAACGGGTGCTGAAGCCTTCTTT
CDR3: CAIRGGPTGAEAFF

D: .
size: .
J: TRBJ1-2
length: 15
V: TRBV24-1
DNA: TGTGCCACCAGTGACCCAAGAGACGCAGGCTATGGCTACACCTTC
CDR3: CATSDPRDAGYGYTF

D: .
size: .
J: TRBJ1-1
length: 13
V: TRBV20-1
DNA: TGCAGTGCTAGAGTAACAGGCGGGACTGAAGCTTTCTTT
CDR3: CSARVTGGTEAFF

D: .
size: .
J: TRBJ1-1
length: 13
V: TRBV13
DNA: TGTGCCAGCAGCCCGGACAGTTTCACTGAAGCTTTCTTT
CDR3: CASSPDSFTEAFF

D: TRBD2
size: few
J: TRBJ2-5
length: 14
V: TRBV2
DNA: TGTGCCAGCAGAGGACTAGCGGTCCGGGAGACCCAGTACTTC
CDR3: CASRGLAVRETQYF

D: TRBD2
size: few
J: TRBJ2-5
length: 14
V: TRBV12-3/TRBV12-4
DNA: TGTGCCAGCAGCTATAGCGGGGGGATGGAGACCCAGTACTTC
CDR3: CASSYSGGMETQYF

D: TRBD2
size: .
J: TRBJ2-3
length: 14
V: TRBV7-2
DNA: TGTGCCAGCAGACTAGCGGAGCTCACAGATACGCAGTATTTT
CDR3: CASRLAELTDTQYF

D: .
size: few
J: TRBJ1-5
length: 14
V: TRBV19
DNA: TGTGCCAGTAGTAAGGGGAATAGCAATCAGCCCCAGCATTTT
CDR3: CASSKGNSNQPQHF

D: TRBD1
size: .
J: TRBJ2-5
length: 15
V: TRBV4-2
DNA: TGTGCCAGCAGCATACGTACCGGGACAGAAGAGACCCAGTACTTC
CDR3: CASSIRTGTEETQYF

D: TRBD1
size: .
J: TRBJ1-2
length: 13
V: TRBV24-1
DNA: TGTGCCACCAGTTCCCAGGGGGGCTATGGCTACACCTTC
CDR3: CATSSQGGYGYTF

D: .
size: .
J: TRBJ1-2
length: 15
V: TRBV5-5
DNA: TGCGCCAGCAGCCAAGTGTCCGGCGATAACTATGGCTACACCTTC
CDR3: CASSQVSGDNYGYTF

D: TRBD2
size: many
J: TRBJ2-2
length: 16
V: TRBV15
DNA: TGTGCCACCAGCAGAGGGCTAGCGGTAAACACCGGGGAGCTGTTTTTT
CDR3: CATSRGLAVNTGELFF

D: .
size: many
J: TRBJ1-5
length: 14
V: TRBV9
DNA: TGTGCCAGCAGCGTAGCAGGGAGCAATCAGCCCCAGCATTTT
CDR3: CASSVAGSNQPQHF

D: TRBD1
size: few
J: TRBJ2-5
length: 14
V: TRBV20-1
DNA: TGCAGTGCTTTCTTCCGGACAGGTAGAGAGACCCAGTACTTC
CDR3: CSAFFRTGRETQYF

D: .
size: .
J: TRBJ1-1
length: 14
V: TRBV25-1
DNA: TGTGCCAGCAGTGCTTCCCAGGGGAACACTGAAGCTTTCTTT
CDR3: CASSASQGNTEAFF

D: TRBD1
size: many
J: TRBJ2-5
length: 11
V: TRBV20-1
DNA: TGCAGTGCTGCCAGGGGGGAGACCCAGTACTTC
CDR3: CSAARGETQYF

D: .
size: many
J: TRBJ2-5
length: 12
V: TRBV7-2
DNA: TGTGCCAGCAGCTCCTTTAAAGAGACCCAGTACTTC
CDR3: CASSSFKETQYF

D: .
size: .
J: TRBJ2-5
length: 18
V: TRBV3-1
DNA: TGTGCCAGCAGCCAAGATCGATTGGGACGCTGGATGAAAGAGACCCAGTACTTC
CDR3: CASSQDRLGRWMKETQYF

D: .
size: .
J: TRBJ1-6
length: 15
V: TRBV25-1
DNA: TGTGCCAGCAGCTTGGGGTCAGGATTCAATTCACCCCTCCACTTT
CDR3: CASSLGSGFNSPLHF

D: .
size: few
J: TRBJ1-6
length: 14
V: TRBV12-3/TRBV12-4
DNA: TGTGCCAGCAGTAAAGGACAGAGGAATTCACCCCTCCACTTT
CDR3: CASSKGQRNSPLHF

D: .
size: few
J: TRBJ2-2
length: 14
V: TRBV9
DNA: TGTGCCAGCAGCGTAGTCCCCTCCTCCGGGGAGCTGTTTTTT
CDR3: CASSVVPSSGELFF

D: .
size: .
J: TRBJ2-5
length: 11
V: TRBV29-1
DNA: TGCAGCGTCCGGGAGCAAGAGACCCAGTACTTC
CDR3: CSVREQETQYF

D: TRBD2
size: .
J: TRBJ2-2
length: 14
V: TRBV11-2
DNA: TGTGCCAGCAGCCTTGGGACTAGCGGCGGGGAGCTGTTTTTT
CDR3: CASSLGTSGGELFF

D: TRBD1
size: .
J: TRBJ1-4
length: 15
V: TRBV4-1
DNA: TGCGCCAGCAGCCAAGATCAGGGGGATAATGAAAAACTGTTTTTT
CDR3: CASSQDQGDNEKLFF

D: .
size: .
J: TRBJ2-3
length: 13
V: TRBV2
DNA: TGTGCCAGCAGTCCACTCGACACAGATACGCAGTATTTT
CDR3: CASSPLDTDTQYF

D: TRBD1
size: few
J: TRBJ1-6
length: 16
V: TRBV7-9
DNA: TGTGCCAGCAGTTCCGACCGGGACAGGGGATTTTCACCCCTCCACTTT
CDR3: CASSSDRDRGFSPLHF

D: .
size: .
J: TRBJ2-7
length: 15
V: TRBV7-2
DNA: TGTGCCAGCAGTTATACGGACAGCAGCGTGTACGAGCAGTACTTC
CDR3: CASSYTDSSVYEQYF

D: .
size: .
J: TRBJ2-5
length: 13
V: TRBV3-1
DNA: TGTGCCAGCACCATCCTTGAGGGGGAGGCCCAGTACTTC
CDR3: CASTILEGEAQYF

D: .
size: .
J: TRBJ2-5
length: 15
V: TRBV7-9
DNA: TGTGCCAGCAGCTTAGCGGGGCGGAAAGGGGAGACCCAGTACTTC
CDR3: CASSLAGRKGETQYF

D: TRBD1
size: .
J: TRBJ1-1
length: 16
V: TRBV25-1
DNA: TGTGCCAGCAGTGCTAAGACAGGGGGCATGAACACTGAAGCTTTCTTT
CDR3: CASSAKTGGMNTEAFF